One and the same sample provided the 2 T cell receptor beta chains below, sequenced in a study of cytotoxic CD8 clonotypes in ibrutinib-treated CLL. Libraries were prepared by immunoSEQ multiplex PCR; TCRdb keeps only in-frame clonotypes and omits some of them. The profile shows 40,000 or so clones, around 70% of them singletons. The material sequenced was PBMCs, taken at disease progression, from a patient treated with ibrutinib. The receptors here all came from a human donor with chronic lymphocytic leukemia.

V is TRBV2 and J is TRBJ2-3; the D is unclear. The germline V gene encodes CDR1 SNHLY and CDR2 FYNNEI. The CDR3 runs to 14 residues. Trimming stripped 0 bases from V and 5 bases from J, with 9 bases between. CDR3 nucleotides: TGTGCCAGCAGTGAAGCACCCCGGAGAGATACGCAGTATTTT. Amino acids: CASSEAPRRDTQYF.

V gene TRBV28 combines with J gene TRBJ2-1; the match to TRBD1 covers 7 bases. The CDR3 totals 15 residues. Germline loops: CDR1 MDHEN, CDR2 SYDVKM. The ends lost 3 bases at V and 11 bases at J; junction bases unmatched: 13. The CDR3 coding sequence is TGTGCCAGCAGTTTCCCCACCAACAGGGGCAGTAAGCAGTTCTTC. Its protein product is CASSFPTNRGSKQFF. Full variable domain (outside the CDR3, taken from reference TRBV28 and TRBJ2-1): DVKVTQSSRYLVKRTGEKVFLECVQDMDHENMFWYRQDPGLGLRLIYFSYDVKMKEKGDIPEGYSVSREKKERFSLILESASTNQTSMYLCASSFPTNRGSKQFFGPGTRLTVL.